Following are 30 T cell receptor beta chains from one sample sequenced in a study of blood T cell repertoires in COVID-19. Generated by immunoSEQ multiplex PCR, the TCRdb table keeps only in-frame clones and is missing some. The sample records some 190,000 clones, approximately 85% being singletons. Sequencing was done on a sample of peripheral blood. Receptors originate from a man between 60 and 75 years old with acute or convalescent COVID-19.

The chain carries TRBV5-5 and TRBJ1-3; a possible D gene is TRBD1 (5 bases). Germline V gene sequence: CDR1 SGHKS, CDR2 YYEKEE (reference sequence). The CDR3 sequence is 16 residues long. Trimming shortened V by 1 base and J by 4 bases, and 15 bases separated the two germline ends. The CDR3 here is CASSLSPGGTGNTIYF. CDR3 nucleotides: TGTGCCAGCAGCTTGTCCCCCGGAGGGACCGGAAACACCATATATTTT.

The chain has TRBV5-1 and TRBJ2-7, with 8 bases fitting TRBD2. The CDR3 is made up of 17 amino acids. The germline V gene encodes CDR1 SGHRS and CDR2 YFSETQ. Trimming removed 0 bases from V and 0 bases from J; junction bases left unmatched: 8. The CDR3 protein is CASSLGSLTSGSYEQYF. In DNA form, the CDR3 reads TGCGCCAGCAGCTTGGGGTCCCTTACTAGCGGCTCCTACGAGCAGTACTTC.

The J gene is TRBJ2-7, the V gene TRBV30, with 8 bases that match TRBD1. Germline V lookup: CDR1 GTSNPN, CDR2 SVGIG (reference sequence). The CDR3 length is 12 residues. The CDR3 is CAGQGQAYEQYF. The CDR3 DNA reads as TGTGCGGGTCAGGGACAGGCCTACGAGCAGTACTTC.

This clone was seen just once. The CDR3 sequence is CASSSPTGDHQPQHF. The CDR3 DNA reads as TGTGCCAGCAGTTCCCCTACAGGGGACCATCAGCCCCAGCATTTT. V and J are TRBV6-1 and TRBJ1-5; 7 bases are a match to TRBD1. The V gene end was trimmed by 5 bases and the J gene end by 5 bases; junction bases not matched to a gene: 9. Germline CDR1 is MNHNS and CDR2 is SASEGT. The CDR3 spans 15 residues.

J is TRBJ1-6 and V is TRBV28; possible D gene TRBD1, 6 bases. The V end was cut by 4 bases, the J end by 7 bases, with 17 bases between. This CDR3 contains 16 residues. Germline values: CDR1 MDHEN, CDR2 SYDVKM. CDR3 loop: CASSSQGNVQNSPLHF. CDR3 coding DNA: TGTGCCAGCAGTTCTCAGGGGAACGTGCAAAATTCACCCCTCCACTTT.

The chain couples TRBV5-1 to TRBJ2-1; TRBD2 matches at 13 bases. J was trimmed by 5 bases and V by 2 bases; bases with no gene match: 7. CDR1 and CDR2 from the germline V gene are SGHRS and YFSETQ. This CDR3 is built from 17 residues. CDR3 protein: CASSLWTSGSSNNEQFF. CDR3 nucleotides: TGCGCCAGCAGCTTATGGACTAGCGGGAGTTCCAACAATGAGCAGTTCTTC.

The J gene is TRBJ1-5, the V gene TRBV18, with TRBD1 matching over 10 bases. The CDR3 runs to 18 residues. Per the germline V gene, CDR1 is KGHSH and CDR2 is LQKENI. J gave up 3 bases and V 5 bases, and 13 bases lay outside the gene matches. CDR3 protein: CASSSRDRGSGFNQPQHF. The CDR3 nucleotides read TGTGCCAGCTCATCCCGGGACAGGGGTTCAGGGTTCAATCAGCCCCAGCATTTT.

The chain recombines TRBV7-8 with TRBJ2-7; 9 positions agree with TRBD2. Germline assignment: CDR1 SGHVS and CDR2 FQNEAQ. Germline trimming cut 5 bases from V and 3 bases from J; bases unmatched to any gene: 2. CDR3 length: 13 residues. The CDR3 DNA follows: TGTGCCAGCAGCATTAGCGGGAGCTACGAGCAGTACTTC. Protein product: CASSISGSYEQYF.

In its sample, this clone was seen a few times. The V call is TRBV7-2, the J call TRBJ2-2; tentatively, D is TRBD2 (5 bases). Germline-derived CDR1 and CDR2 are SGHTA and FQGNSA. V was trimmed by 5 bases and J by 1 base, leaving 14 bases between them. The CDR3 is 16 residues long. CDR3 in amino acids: CASSPSTGLNTGELFF. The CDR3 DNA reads TGTGCCAGCAGCCCCTCTACGGGGTTGAACACCGGGGAGCTGTTTTTT.

CDR3 loop: CASSQGAGDEKLFF. The DNA of the CDR3 is TGCGCCAGCAGCCAAGGGGCAGGGGATGAAAAACTGTTTTTT. V gene TRBV4-3 combines with J gene TRBJ1-4; D is perhaps TRBD1 (6 bases). CDR1 is LGHNA, CDR2 YSLEER, per germline. The CDR3 has 14 residues. V lost 1 base and J lost 6, with 9 bases in between.

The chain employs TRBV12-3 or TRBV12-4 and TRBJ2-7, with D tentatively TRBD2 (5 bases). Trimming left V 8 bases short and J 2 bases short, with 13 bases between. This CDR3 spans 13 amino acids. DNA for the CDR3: TGTGCCAGCCGAGCCGGGGTTACCTACGAGCAGTACTTC. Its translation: CASRAGVTYEQYF.

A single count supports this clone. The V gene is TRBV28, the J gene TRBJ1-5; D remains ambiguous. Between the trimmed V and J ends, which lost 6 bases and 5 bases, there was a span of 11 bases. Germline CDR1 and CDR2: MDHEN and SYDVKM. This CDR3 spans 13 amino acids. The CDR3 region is CASRRAGYQPQHF. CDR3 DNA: TGTGCCAGCAGAAGGGCGGGATATCAGCCCCAGCATTTT.

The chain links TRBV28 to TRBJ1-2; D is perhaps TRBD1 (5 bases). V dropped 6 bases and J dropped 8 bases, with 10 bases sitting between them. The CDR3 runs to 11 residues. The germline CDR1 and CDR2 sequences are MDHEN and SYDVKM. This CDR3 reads CASSPGSGYTF. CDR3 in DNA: TGTGCCAGCAGCCCAGGGTCCGGCTACACCTTC.

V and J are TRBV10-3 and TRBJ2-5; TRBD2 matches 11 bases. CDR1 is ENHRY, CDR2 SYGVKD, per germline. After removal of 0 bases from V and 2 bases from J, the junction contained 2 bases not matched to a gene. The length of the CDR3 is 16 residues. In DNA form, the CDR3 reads TGTGCCATCAGTGAGTCGCTAGCGGGAGGTCAAGAGACCCAGTACTTC. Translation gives CAISESLAGGQETQYF.

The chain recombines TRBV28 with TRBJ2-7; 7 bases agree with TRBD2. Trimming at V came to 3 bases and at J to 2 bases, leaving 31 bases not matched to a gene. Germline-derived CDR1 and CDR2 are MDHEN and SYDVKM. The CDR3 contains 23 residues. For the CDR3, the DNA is TGTGCCAGCAGTTTGACCAGGGCCTTTTCGAGGCTAGCGGAAGGCTCCCGAACCTACGAGCAGTACTTC. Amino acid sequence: CASSLTRAFSRLAEGSRTYEQYF.

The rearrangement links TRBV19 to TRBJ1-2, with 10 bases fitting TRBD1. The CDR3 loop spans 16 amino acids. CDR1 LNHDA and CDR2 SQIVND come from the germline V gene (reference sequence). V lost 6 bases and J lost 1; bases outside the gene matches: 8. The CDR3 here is CASSLPGQGLNYGYTF. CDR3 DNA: TGTGCCAGTAGCCTCCCGGGACAGGGGCTTAACTATGGCTACACCTTC.

DNA for the CDR3: TGTGCCAGCCGAGGCGGGGACAATCAGCCCCAGCATTTT. It codes for CASRGGDNQPQHF. The V call is TRBV18, the J call TRBJ1-5; D is unresolved. V was pared by 8 bases and J by 3 bases, with 11 bases between. The germline gives CDR1 KGHSH, CDR2 LQKENI. The CDR3 has 13 amino acids.

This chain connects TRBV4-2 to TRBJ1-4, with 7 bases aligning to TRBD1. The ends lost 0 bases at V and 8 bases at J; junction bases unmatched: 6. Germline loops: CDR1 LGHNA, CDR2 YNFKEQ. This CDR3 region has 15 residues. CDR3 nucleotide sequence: TGTGCCAGCAGCCAAGATTGGCAGGGGGTGGAAAAACTGTTTTTT. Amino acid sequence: CASSQDWQGVEKLFF.

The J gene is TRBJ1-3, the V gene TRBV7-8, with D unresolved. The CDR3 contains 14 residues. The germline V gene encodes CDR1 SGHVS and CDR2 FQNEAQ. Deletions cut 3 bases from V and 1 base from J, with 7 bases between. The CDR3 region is CASSFMRSGNTIYF. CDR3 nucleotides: TGTGCCAGCAGCTTTATGAGGTCTGGAAACACCATATATTTT.

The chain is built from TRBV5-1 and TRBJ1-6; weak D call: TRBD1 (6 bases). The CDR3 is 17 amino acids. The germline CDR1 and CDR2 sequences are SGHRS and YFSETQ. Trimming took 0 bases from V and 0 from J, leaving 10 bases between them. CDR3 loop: CASSLATGSSYNSPLHF. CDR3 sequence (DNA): TGCGCCAGCAGCTTGGCCACAGGGAGCTCCTATAATTCACCCCTCCACTTT.

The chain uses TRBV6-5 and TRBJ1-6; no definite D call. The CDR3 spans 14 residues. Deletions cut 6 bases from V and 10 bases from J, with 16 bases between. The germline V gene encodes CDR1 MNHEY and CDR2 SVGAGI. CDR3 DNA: TGTGCCAGCAGACGTTCGCTTACGCGCTCACCCCTCCACTTT. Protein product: CASRRSLTRSPLHF.

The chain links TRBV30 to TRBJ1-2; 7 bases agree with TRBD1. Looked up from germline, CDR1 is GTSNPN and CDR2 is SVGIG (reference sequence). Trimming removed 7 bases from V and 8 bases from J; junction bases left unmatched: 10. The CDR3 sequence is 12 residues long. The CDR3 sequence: CASSKGAGGYTF. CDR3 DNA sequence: TGTGCCTCCTCGAAGGGGGCCGGGGGCTACACCTTC.

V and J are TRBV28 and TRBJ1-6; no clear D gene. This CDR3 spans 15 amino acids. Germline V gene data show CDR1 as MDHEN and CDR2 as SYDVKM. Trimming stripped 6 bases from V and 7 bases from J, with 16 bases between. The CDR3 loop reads CASRPPQAPNSPLHF. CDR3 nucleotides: TGTGCCAGCAGACCTCCTCAGGCCCCAAATTCACCCCTCCACTTT.

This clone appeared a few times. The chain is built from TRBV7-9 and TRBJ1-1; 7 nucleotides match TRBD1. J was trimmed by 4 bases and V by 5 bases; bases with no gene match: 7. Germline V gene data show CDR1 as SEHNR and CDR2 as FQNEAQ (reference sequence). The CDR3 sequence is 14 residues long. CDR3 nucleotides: TGTGCCAGCAGCCCAAGGGGGCGGGGCACTGAAGCTTTCTTT. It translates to CASSPRGRGTEAFF.

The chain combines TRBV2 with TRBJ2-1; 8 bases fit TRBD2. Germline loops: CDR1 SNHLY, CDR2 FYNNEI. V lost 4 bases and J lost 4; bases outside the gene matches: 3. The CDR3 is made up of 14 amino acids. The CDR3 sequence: CASSAVAGYNEQFF. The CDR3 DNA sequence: TGTGCCAGCAGTGCGGTAGCGGGGTACAATGAGCAGTTCTTC.

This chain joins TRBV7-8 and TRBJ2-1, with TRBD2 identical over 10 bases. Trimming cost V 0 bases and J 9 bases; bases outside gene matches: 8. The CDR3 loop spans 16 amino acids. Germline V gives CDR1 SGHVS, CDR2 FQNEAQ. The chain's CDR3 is CASSLATSGLQGEQFF. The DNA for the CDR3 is TGTGCCAGCAGCTTAGCGACTAGCGGGCTTCAGGGTGAGCAGTTCTTC.

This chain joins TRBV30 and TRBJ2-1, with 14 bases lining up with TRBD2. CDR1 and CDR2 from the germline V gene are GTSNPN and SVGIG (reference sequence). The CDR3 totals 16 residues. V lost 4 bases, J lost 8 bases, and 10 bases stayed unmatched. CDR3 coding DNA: TGTGCCTGGACCGCACCGGGACTAGCGGGAGTGGATGAGCAGTTCTTC. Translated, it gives CAWTAPGLAGVDEQFF.

Here the CDR3 reads CASSEAGRNSNQPQHF. The CDR3, as DNA: TGTGCCAGCAGTGAAGCAGGGAGAAATAGCAATCAGCCCCAGCATTTT. The chain carries TRBV2 and TRBJ1-5; the D is unclear. Germline-derived CDR1 and CDR2 are SNHLY and FYNNEI. The CDR3 is 16 residues long. The V and J ends lost 0 bases and 0 bases respectively, with 9 bases between them. Looking up the rest from reference TRBV2 and TRBJ1-5 gives the full variable domain: EPEVTQTPSHQVTQMGQEVILRCVPISNHLYFYWYRQILGQKVEFLVSFYNNEISEKSEIFDDQFSVERPDGSNFTLKIRSTKLEDSAMYFCASSEAGRNSNQPQHFGDGTRLSIL.

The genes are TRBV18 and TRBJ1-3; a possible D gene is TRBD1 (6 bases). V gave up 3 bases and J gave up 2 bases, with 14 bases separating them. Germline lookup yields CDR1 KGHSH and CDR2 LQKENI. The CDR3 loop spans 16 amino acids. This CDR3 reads CASSPSRGHPGNTIYF. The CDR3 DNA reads TGTGCCAGCTCACCTTCCAGGGGCCACCCTGGAAACACCATATATTTT. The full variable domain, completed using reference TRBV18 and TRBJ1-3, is NAGVMQNPRHLVRRRGQEARLRCSPMKGHSHVYWYRQLPEEGLKFMVYLQKENIIDESGMPKERFSAEFPKEGPSILRIQQVVRGDSAAYFCASSPSRGHPGNTIYFGEGSWLTVV.

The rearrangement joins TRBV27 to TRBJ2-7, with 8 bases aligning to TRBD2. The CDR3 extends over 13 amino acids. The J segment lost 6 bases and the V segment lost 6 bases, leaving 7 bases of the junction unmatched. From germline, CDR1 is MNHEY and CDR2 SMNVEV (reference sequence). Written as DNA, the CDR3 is TGTGCCAGCAGCCCCAGCGGGAGAAGCGAGCAGTACTTC. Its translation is CASSPSGRSEQYF.